Below, 20 T cell receptor beta chains from the same sample are listed, as sequenced in a study of cytomegalovirus exposure and HLA in healthy donors. Primers for the PCR totalled 60 Vbeta and 13 Jbeta. The assay was immunoSEQ multiplex PCR, and TCRdb's table has in-frame clones only and misses some. The table records approximately 170,000 clones, approximately 81% of them present only once. The sequenced material came from PBMCs. Every receptor here comes from a male donor in good health and CMV-seronegative.

The CDR3 region has the DNA TGTGCCAGCAGCGTCAATGGGGGGGGAACAGAGACCCAGTACTTC. Encoded protein: CASSVNGGGTETQYF. This chain links TRBV9 with TRBJ2-5; 7 nucleotides line up with TRBD2. V dropped 2 bases and J dropped 4; count of bases not matched to a gene: 8. The CDR3 is 15 amino acids. Germline assignment: CDR1 SGDLS and CDR2 YYNGEE.

The chain employs TRBV7-8 and TRBJ1-2; D remains ambiguous. The germline CDR1 and CDR2 sequences are SGHVS and FQNEAQ. Trimming left V 5 bases short and J 1 base short, with 23 bases between. The CDR3 totals 18 residues. CDR3 nucleotide sequence: TGTGCCAGCAGCCGCTTGGATCCCCTAGGAGTGGGTAACTATGGCTACACCTTC. Amino acids: CASSRLDPLGVGNYGYTF.

This clone was observed a single time. This chain joins TRBV25-1 and TRBJ1-1, with TRBD1 identical over 8 bases. The ends lost 6 bases at V and 4 bases at J; junction bases unmatched: 4. Germline CDR1 MGHDK, CDR2 SYGVNS. The CDR3 has 13 residues. In nucleotides, the CDR3 is TGTGCCAGCAGGAGGGGGACAGGCACTGAAGCTTTCTTT. It specifies CASRRGTGTEAFF.

CDR3 in amino acids: CASSYRGSSYEQYF. For the CDR3, the DNA is TGTGCCAGCAGTTACAGGGGGAGTTCCTACGAGCAGTACTTC. J is TRBJ2-7 and V is TRBV6-6; TRBD1 might be the D (6 bases). This CDR3 comprises 14 residues. Trimming took off 2 bases at V and 1 base at J, with 9 bases between the two ends. Looked up from germline, CDR1 is MNHNY and CDR2 is SVGAGI (reference sequence).

This clone was seen only once. This chain uses TRBV7-2 with TRBJ2-7; TRBD1 matches 8 bases. This CDR3 region has 15 residues. Losses at the gene ends were 8 bases for V and 2 bases for J; bases not matched to a gene: 11. CDR1 SGHTA and CDR2 FQGNSA come from the germline V gene. DNA for the CDR3: TGTGCCAGCGGCCAGGGGCCGGACAGGGCCTACGAGCAGTACTTC. Its protein product is CASGQGPDRAYEQYF.

The chain links TRBV7-6 to TRBJ2-7; 7 bases align to TRBD2. Trimming cost V 3 bases and J 0 bases; bases outside gene matches: 8. The CDR3 extends over 16 amino acids. Germline CDR1 is SGHVS and CDR2 is FNYEAQ. As DNA, the CDR3 is TGTGCCAGCAGCTTTGGGGCAATAGCGGGCTCCTACGAGCAGTACTTC. Its translation: CASSFGAIAGSYEQYF.

V gene TRBV7-2 combines with J gene TRBJ2-7, with D unclear. CDR3 size: 11 residues. Trimming removed 4 bases from V and 3 bases from J, with 4 bases in between. The V gene's germline CDR1 is SGHTA and CDR2 FQGNSA. DNA for the CDR3: TGTGCCAGCAGCTCGGTCTACGAGCAGTACTTC. The encoded protein is CASSSVYEQYF.

On this clone itself: The identical CDR3 is also encoded by other nucleotide sequences in the sample. The chain couples TRBV5-1 to TRBJ2-5, with 9 bases that match TRBD1. Germline V gene lookup returns CDR1 SGHRS and CDR2 YFSETQ. V was clipped by 0 bases and J by 2 bases; unmatched bases: 2. This CDR3 has 15 amino acids. Written as DNA, the CDR3 is TGCGCCAGCAGCTTGGGTGACAGGGGGCAAGAGACCCAGTACTTC. Residues: CASSLGDRGQETQYF.

CDR3 in DNA: TGTGCCAGCAGTGAAATCGGGTATGGCTACACCTTC. It specifies CASSEIGYGYTF. The V and J genes are TRBV6-1 and TRBJ1-2; D gene ambiguous. This CDR3 is built from 12 residues. V lost 2 bases and J lost 5, with 6 bases in between. Germline values: CDR1 MNHNS, CDR2 SASEGT.

This CDR3 is CASSASTGNTQYF. DNA for the CDR3: TGTGCCAGCAGTGCGTCGACGGGAAATACGCAGTATTTT. The V gene is TRBV6-1, the J gene TRBJ2-3, with D perhaps matching TRBD2 (5 bases). Germline CDR1 is MNHNS and CDR2 is SASEGT. CDR3 length equals 13 residues. Trimming left V 4 bases short and J 7 bases short, with 12 bases between.

This clone was seen a few times. This chain connects TRBV6-5 to TRBJ2-7, with D perhaps TRBD1 (5 bases). V dropped 5 bases and J dropped 4 bases, with 15 bases sitting between them. Germline CDR1 is MNHEY and CDR2 is SVGAGI. The CDR3 is made up of 14 amino acids. In DNA form, the CDR3 reads TGTGCCAGCAGTGACCCCAGCAGGGTTTACGAGCAGTACTTC. This codes for CASSDPSRVYEQYF.

This chain joins TRBV19 and TRBJ2-7; 8 nucleotides match TRBD1. The CDR3 runs 16 residues. Per the germline V gene, CDR1 is LNHDA and CDR2 is SQIVND (reference sequence). V shed 5 bases and J 2 bases; nucleotides not matched to a gene: 11. CDR3 DNA sequence: TGTGCCAGTAGTCAGATCGGACAGGGCCTCCCCTACGAGCAGTACTTC. Protein sequence: CASSQIGQGLPYEQYF.

This chain uses TRBV7-2 with TRBJ2-7, with 9 positions matching TRBD2. The germline CDR1 and CDR2 sequences are SGHTA and FQGNSA. The V gene end was trimmed by 1 base and the J gene end by 5 bases; junction bases not matched to a gene: 6. The CDR3 length is 15 residues. The DNA for the CDR3 is TGTGCCAGCAGCTTAGGTAGCGGGGGACTCGACGAGCAGTACTTC. It encodes CASSLGSGGLDEQYF.

J is TRBJ2-7 and V is TRBV9; D may be TRBD2 (6 bases). This CDR3 spans 13 amino acids. V lost 1 base to trimming and J lost 2 bases, with 7 bases between them. Germline CDR1 and CDR2: SGDLS and YYNGEE. The CDR3 protein is CASSVSGAYEQYF. In DNA, the CDR3 is TGTGCCAGCAGCGTATCGGGGGCCTACGAGCAGTACTTC. The full variable domain, its missing parts supplied by reference TRBV9 and TRBJ2-7, is DSGVTQTPKHLITATGQRVTLRCSPRSGDLSVYWYQQSLDQGLQFLIQYYNGEERAKGNILERFSAQQFPDLHSELNLSSLELGDSALYFCASSVSGAYEQYFGPGTRLTVT.

The rearrangement links TRBV5-5 to TRBJ2-7; TRBD1 aligns across 7 bases. The CDR3 is 14 residues long. Germline V gene data show CDR1 as SGHKS and CDR2 as YYEKEE (reference sequence). J gave up 3 bases and V 3 bases, and 6 bases lay outside the gene matches. CDR3 nucleotides: TGTGCCAGCAGCTCCACAGGGGCCAACTACGAGCAGTACTTC. It translates to CASSSTGANYEQYF.

The chain links TRBV19 to TRBJ1-5, with 7 bases lining up with TRBD1. The junction had 15 bases not matched to a gene; V was cut back by 2 bases and J by 8 bases. The CDR3 covers 17 residues. The germline gives CDR1 LNHDA, CDR2 SQIVND (reference sequence). The DNA of the CDR3 is TGTGCCAGTAGTATAACGCCCGGGACAGCGAATCGGGAGCCCCAGCATTTT. It is translated as CASSITPGTANREPQHF. Combining the CDR3 with reference TRBV19 and TRBJ1-5 gives the whole variable domain DGGITQSPKYLFRKEGQNVTLSCEQNLNHDAMYWYRQDPGQGLRLIYYSQIVNDFQKGDIAEGYSVSREKKESFPLTVTSAQKNPTAFYLCASSITPGTANREPQHFGDGTRLSIL.

The gene calls are TRBV29-1 and TRBJ2-5; TRBD2 matches at 7 bases. The CDR3 totals 17 residues. V gave up 1 base and J gave up 4 bases; unmatched junction bases: 15. Germline values: CDR1 SQVTM, CDR2 ANQGSEA. CDR3 region: CSVEGSLLAGEGETQYF. In DNA, the CDR3 is TGCAGCGTTGAAGGGTCCCTCCTGGCGGGAGAGGGAGAGACCCAGTACTTC.

This rearrangement joins TRBV18 to TRBJ2-5; 7 bases are a match to TRBD2. The V and J ends lost 3 bases and 4 bases, in that order; junction bases with no gene match: 8. From germline, CDR1 is KGHSH and CDR2 LQKENI. There are 15 residues in the CDR3. The CDR3 here is CASSPVAGTPETQYF. The CDR3, as DNA: TGTGCCAGCTCACCGGTAGCGGGTACCCCAGAGACCCAGTACTTC.

As regards this clone: The same CDR3 is also encoded by other DNA sequences in this sample. The J gene is TRBJ2-3, the V gene TRBV7-3; D not resolved. CDR1 and CDR2 from the germline V gene are SGHTA and FQGTGA. V lost 4 bases and J lost 4, with 3 bases in between. The CDR3 sequence is 11 residues long. CDR3 sequence (DNA): TGTGCCAGCAGCTCCGCAGATACGCAGTATTTT. The encoded protein is CASSSADTQYF. The entire variable domain, with the rest obtained from reference TRBV7-3 and TRBJ2-3, is as follows: GAGVSQTPSNKVTEKGKYVELRCDPISGHTALYWYRQSLGQGPEFLIYFQGTGAADDSGLPNDRFFAVRPEGSVSTLKIQRTERGDSAVYLCASSSADTQYFGPGTRLTVL.

The rearrangement joins TRBV7-3 to TRBJ2-6; TRBD1 is a possible D gene (6 bases). This CDR3 is 15 amino acids long. V was pared by 5 bases and J by 4 bases, with 12 bases between. Germline V gene lookup returns CDR1 SGHTA and CDR2 FQGTGA. CDR3 coding DNA: TGTGCCAGCAGCCCACAGGGTTCAGGGGCCAACGTCCTGACTTTC. Residues: CASSPQGSGANVLTF.